This T cell receptor (beta chain) was identified in a study of blood T cell repertoires in COVID-19. For the study at large: Samples came from the United States, Italy and Spain, spanning acute and convalescent COVID-19.

Everyone who took part was about 18 to 90 years old, and they came from about 25 US areas. The method was immunoSEQ multiplex PCR; TCRdb's version includes in-frame clones alone and lacks a portion of them. The sample records around 290,000 clones, around 90% being singletons. The origin of this receptor is a woman aged 40-49 years who had recovered from COVID-19. The material sequenced was PBMCs or T cells enriched from blood (not recorded which).

CDR3 protein: CASSRDGSLGGGYTF. CDR3 DNA sequence: TGTGCCAGCTCACGGGACGGCTCTCTGGGAGGTGGCTACACCTTC. V usage is TRBV18 and J usage is TRBJ1-2, with D perhaps TRBD1 (5 bases). This CDR3 contains 15 residues. Germline V gives CDR1 KGHSH, CDR2 LQKENI. Trimming removed 4 bases from V and 7 bases from J, with 19 bases in between.